This section outlines one T cell receptor (beta chain) sequence together with its context. The ends lost 9 bases at V and 5 bases at J; junction bases unmatched: 8. This CDR3 comprises 13 residues. Germline-derived CDR1 and CDR2 are MNHNS and SASEGT. Sequencing was performed with immunoSEQ multiplex PCR; in TCRdb, only in-frame clones are kept and a portion is missing. This repertoire shows some 50,000 clones, roughly three quarters found once; its top ten account for around 9.6%. These data originate in a study of T cell clones after liver transplantation. Looking at the study overall: Post-transplant blood was tracked for graft-donor-reactive T cell clones identified in a pre-transplant mixed lymphocyte reaction.

The TCR originated in a human patient who received a liver transplant. Some of these T cells may belong to the graft donor. Sequencing was performed on CD4+ T cells from blood, taken at the 22-month timepoint. V and J are TRBV6-1 and TRBJ1-1; 8 nucleotides match TRBD1. Here the CDR3 DNA reads TGTGCCAGGAGCAGGGGGCTCGGGACTGAAGCTTTCTTT. This encodes CARSRGLGTEAFF.